This passage covers 9 T cell receptor beta chains from one sample sequenced in a study of cytomegalovirus exposure and HLA in healthy donors. Measured with immunoSEQ multiplex PCR; TCRdb has only the in-frame clones, and not every one. The sample has approximately 160,000 clones, roughly 86% seen once. Sequenced: PBMCs. These receptor sequences come from a man in his late teens or twenties in good health and CMV-seropositive.

This chain links TRBV19 with TRBJ1-5; no clear D. The CDR3 loop spans 12 amino acids. V lost 8 bases and J 3 bases, leaving 8 bases between the germline ends. Looked up from germline, CDR1 is LNHDA and CDR2 is SQIVND (reference sequence). This CDR3 reads CASSGNNQPQHF. CDR3 DNA sequence: TGTGCCAGTTCCGGGAACAATCAGCCCCAGCATTTT.

This clone was found once. This chain joins TRBV4-1 and TRBJ1-2; 7 positions match TRBD1. With V trimmed by 3 bases and J by 6 bases, 13 bases remained unmatched. CDR3 length: 16 amino acids. CDR1 is MGHRA and CDR2 is YSYEKL in the germline V gene. The CDR3 is CASSQQTGASVDGYTF. CDR3 sequence (DNA): TGCGCCAGCAGCCAGCAAACAGGGGCGTCCGTGGATGGCTACACCTTC.

The rearrangement joins TRBV7-6 to TRBJ2-7, with TRBD1 matching 7 bases. The J segment lost 3 bases and the V segment lost 1 base, leaving 3 bases of the junction unmatched. Germline loops: CDR1 SGHVS, CDR2 FNYEAQ. The CDR3 loop spans 14 amino acids. The CDR3 loop is CASSLGGQYYEQYF. In DNA form, the CDR3 reads TGTGCCAGCAGCTTAGGGGGACAGTACTACGAGCAGTACTTC.

The chain couples TRBV11-3 to TRBJ2-3; tentatively, D is TRBD1 (6 bases). Trimming stripped 4 bases from V and 0 bases from J, with 11 bases between. The CDR3 runs to 15 residues. Germline loops: CDR1 SGHNT, CDR2 YENEEA. The DNA of the CDR3 is TGTGCCAGCAGCTCCCTACAGGGTAGCACAGATACGCAGTATTTT. This translates into CASSSLQGSTDTQYF.

The chain links TRBV6-4 to TRBJ2-2, with a weak D call TRBD1 (6 bases). The V and J ends lost 6 bases and 4 bases respectively, with 24 bases between them. The CDR3 consists of 18 residues. CDR1 and CDR2 from the germline V gene are MRHNA and SNTAGT. CDR3 region: CASRTPLEVTDSTGELFF. CDR3 in DNA: TGTGCCAGCAGAACACCCTTAGAGGTCACGGACAGCACCGGGGAGCTGTTTTTT.

The chain is built from TRBV9 and TRBJ1-1, with a possible D match to TRBD1 (5 bases). The CDR3 covers 13 residues. Germline CDR1 reads SGDLS; CDR2 reads YYNGEE. Trimming cost V 0 bases and J 3 bases, with 6 bases left between them. CDR3 bases: TGTGCCAGCAGCGTAGAAGGGGACACTGAAGCTTTCTTT. Translated, it gives CASSVEGDTEAFF. The full variable domain, in which reference TRBV9 and TRBJ1-1 provide the parts outside the CDR3, is DSGVTQTPKHLITATGQRVTLRCSPRSGDLSVYWYQQSLDQGLQFLIQYYNGEERAKGNILERFSAQQFPDLHSELNLSSLELGDSALYFCASSVEGDTEAFFGQGTRLTVV.

The genes are TRBV7-2 and TRBJ2-1; D possibly corresponds to TRBD2 (5 bases). This CDR3 region has 15 residues. The germline CDR1 and CDR2 sequences are SGHTA and FQGNSA. V gave up 1 base and J gave up 8 bases, with 15 bases separating them. The CDR3 bases are TGTGCCAGCAGCTTAGGTCAGCGGCCCCGGGATGAGCAGTTCTTC. Protein product: CASSLGQRPRDEQFF.

The chain links TRBV4-1 to TRBJ2-2; TRBD1 matches at 10 bases. J lost 6 bases, V lost 4 bases, and 11 bases had no gene match. CDR3 length: 17 residues. Germline V CDR1 and CDR2: MGHRA, YSYEKL. The CDR3: CASSRDRDRGFPGELFF. The CDR3 DNA sequence: TGCGCCAGCAGCCGCGACCGGGACAGGGGATTTCCCGGGGAGCTGTTTTTT.

The rearrangement joins TRBV27 to TRBJ2-7; 11 bases are shared with TRBD2. Germline CDR1 is MNHEY and CDR2 is SMNVEV (reference sequence). The CDR3 runs to 14 residues. V trimming: 4 bases; J trimming: 3 bases; junction bases outside the gene matches: 2. For the CDR3, the DNA is TGTGCCAGCAGTTCTAGCGGGAGGCTCTACGAGCAGTACTTC. Residues: CASSSSGRLYEQYF.